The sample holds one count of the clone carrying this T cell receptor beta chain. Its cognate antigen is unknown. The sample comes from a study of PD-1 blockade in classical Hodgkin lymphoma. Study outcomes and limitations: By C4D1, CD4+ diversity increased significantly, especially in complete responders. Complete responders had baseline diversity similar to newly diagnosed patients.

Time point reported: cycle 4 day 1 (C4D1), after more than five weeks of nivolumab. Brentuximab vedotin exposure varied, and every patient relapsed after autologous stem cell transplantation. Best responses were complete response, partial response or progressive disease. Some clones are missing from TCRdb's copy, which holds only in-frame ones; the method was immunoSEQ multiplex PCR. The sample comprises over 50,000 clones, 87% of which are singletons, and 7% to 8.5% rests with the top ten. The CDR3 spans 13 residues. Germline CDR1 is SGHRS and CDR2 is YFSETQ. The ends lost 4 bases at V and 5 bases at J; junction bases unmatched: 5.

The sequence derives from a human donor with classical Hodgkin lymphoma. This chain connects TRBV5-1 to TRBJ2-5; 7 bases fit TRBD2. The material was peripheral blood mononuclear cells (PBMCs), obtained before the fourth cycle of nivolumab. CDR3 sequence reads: CASSSWGGETQYF. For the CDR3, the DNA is TGCGCCAGCAGCAGCTGGGGAGGGGAGACCCAGTACTTC.